The sequence of this T cell receptor (beta chain) was determined in a study of shared clonotypes between healthy human individuals (dated by TCRdb to about 2020). Study-level background: The cohort comprised a couple of women and a few men aged 18 to 49 years. Leukapheresis yielded between about 0.85 and 9.5 billion PBMCs per donor. The study deeply sequenced blood TCR repertoires of about 5 healthy adults to estimate repertoire size and the extent of clonotype sharing between individuals. For each donor, CD4 naive and CD4 memory were each run on three plates, CD8 naive on two plates, and CD8 memory on one plate. To increase sequencing depth and limit assay-specific biases, TCR repertoire library preparation and sequencing were carried out by different laboratories using diverse techniques. The full study reports these points: The genetic and exposure-history diversity represented was limited by the small number of donors. Based on pairwise subsampling, the degree of clonotype sharing among donors was expected to be affected by sequencing depth. Naive subsets generally had larger estimated clonotype richness than memory subsets did. Approximately 5% of naive CD4, 3% to 3.5% of naive CD8, approximately 2% of memory CD4, and approximately 0.39% of memory CD8 clonotypes were shared across four donors. Only blood was sampled, and tissue TCR repertoires likely differ from those in blood. Compared with non-shared clonotypes, the clonotypes found in all four sorted-subset donors had higher generation probabilities. Even with the large sequencing depth, rarefaction of the sorted-subset datasets indicated that sequencing was incomplete.

Using the deep immunoSEQ assay, multiplex PCR amplified TCR CDR3 regions from genomic DNA. Genomic DNA extracted from each cell subset was distributed evenly over all wells of several immunoSEQ 96-well plates, and each plate served as one replicate. For sorted subsets, 200 ng of genomic DNA, equivalent to tens of thousands of T cell genomes, went into each replicate PCR. Purified libraries were measured with a Qubit 3.0 fluorometer, size-checked on a Bioanalyzer 2100, and measured again with the KAPA Library Quantification kit. Every immunoSEQ 96-well plate was sequenced on a dedicated single-read 150-cycle Illumina NextSeq 550 flow cell. The paper's processing steps were these. Because the immunoSEQ output included only junctional sequences and no quality scores, the filtering could not be the same as the filtering used for full-length reads. Sequences were annotated with PyIR, a Python wrapper for IgBLAST v1.9, using IMGT germline references to assign V/J genes and CDR3. Reads with weak V/J assignments (E-value above 1e-6), missing CDR3, stop codons, out-of-frame junctions, or ambiguous translated residues were removed. V3J clonotypes were defined as sequences sharing an identical inferred V gene, J gene, and CDR3 amino acid sequence. Percentage overlap between repertoires was calculated by dividing the number of shared unique clonotypes by the size of the smaller repertoire. RTK rarefaction, the Chao1 estimator, and Recon v2.1 estimates of unobserved clonotypes were used to assess repertoire richness. For all TCRbeta clonotypes obtained by the gDNA method from a few donors, generation probabilities were computed with OLGA. Sourced from immuneACCESS, this table was stored by TCRdb with only in-frame sequences that have V and J called. A share of the clones is absent; for the studies checked, an unresolved V gene accounts for under half, and the remainder has no known explanation. V, J and clone size reflect that table, while D and trimming were determined from the DNA. The sample table holds approximately 530,000 clones, of which about 96% were seen once. About 0.064% of the sample comes from the top ten.

Donors were healthy HIV-negative adults with no recently reported acute infections or vaccinations. All donors were Caucasian adults living in Nashville, Tennessee, USA. Magnetic negative selection was used to enrich CD4+ T cells, after which naive cells were positively selected on CD45RA and the negative fraction became the memory subset. After blood collection by leukapheresis, PBMCs were isolated using Ficoll-Histopaque density gradient centrifugation and then cryopreserved in the vapor phase of liquid nitrogen. Purity and quantity of every magnetically sorted T cell population were checked by analytical flow cytometry. Each sorted fraction had its genomic DNA isolated and then quantified by UV absorbance on a Nanodrop 2000c. Remarks on this clone: The target of this receptor is not known. Qualities for individual bases were not recorded, and no much larger clone is one base off.

V ends up 2 bases short and J 7 bases short, with an unmatched junction base count of 8. The cysteine opens and the phenylalanine closes a CDR3 of 16 amino acids. Only the CDR3 region is kept as DNA, spanning 48 bases read in frame from base 1. CDR1 and CDR2 (SGHNT, YENEEA) derive from the germline V gene. The V and J segments used are TRBV11-3 and TRBJ2-2, and 9 junctional nucleotides match TRBD2. Input material: naive CD4+ T cells sorted from blood. Read against the paper, the sample's cell subset or site label means: CD45RA+ positively selected. The receptor was isolated from a woman in her twenties or thirties in good health. CDR3 sequence: CASSLRAGGPGGELFF. The nucleotides read TGTGCCAGCAGCTTAAGGGCGGGAGGGCCCGGCGGGGAGCTGTTTTTT. With the rest looked up from the reference TRBV11-3 and TRBJ2-2 genes rather than sequenced, the full variable domain is EAGVVQSPRYKIIEKKQPVAFWCNPISGHNTLYWYLQNLGQGPELLIRYENEEAVDDSQLPKDRFSAERLKGVDSTLKIQPAELGDSAVYLCASSLRAGGPGGELFFGEGSRLTVL.